Below are 10 T cell receptor beta chains sequenced from a single sample in a study of T cell responses to AZD1222 COVID-19 vaccine. This table comes from immunoSEQ multiplex PCR, and its TCRdb copy is limited to in-frame clones, with some not included. The sample holds around 80,000 clones, approximately 90% seen once. The sequencing used peripheral blood, collected 28 days after the second AZD1222 dose. Every receptor here comes from an adult who received the AZD1222 COVID-19 vaccine.

The chain carries TRBV6-5 and TRBJ1-1, with D uncertain. Per the germline V gene, CDR1 is MNHEY and CDR2 is SVGAGI. Trimming removed 5 bases from V and 4 bases from J, with 17 bases in between. The CDR3 runs to 15 residues. CDR3 region: CASSLSPPQGTEAFF. The CDR3 nucleotides read TGTGCCAGCAGTCTATCCCCCCCGCAAGGCACTGAAGCTTTCTTT.

The CDR3 here is CASSRTSGTGELFF. The CDR3, as DNA: TGTGCCAGCAGCCGGACTAGCGGGACGGGGGAGCTGTTTTTT. The rearrangement joins TRBV7-2 to TRBJ2-2; 12 positions match TRBD2. The germline CDR1 and CDR2 sequences are SGHTA and FQGNSA. The CDR3 has 14 amino acids. V trimming: 5 bases; J trimming: 8 bases; junction bases outside the gene matches: 3.

This rearrangement joins TRBV3-1 (or the pseudogene TRBV3-2) to TRBJ1-1; a weak D match, TRBD1 (5 bases). V lost 0 bases and J lost 4, with 9 bases in between. Per germline, CDR1 LGHDT and CDR2 YNNKEL (reference sequence). The CDR3 is made up of 14 amino acids. CDR3 in amino acids: CASSQDGGTTEAFF. CDR3 nucleotide sequence: TGTGCCAGCAGCCAAGATGGGGGGACCACTGAAGCTTTCTTT.

Remarks on this clone: Other DNA sequences in the sample encode the same CDR3. V usage is TRBV6-2 or TRBV6-3 and J usage is TRBJ2-2; 8 bases are shared with TRBD1. V was clipped by 6 bases and J by 1 base; unmatched bases: 4. Germline V gene sequence: CDR1 MNHEY, CDR2 SVGEGT. The CDR3 sequence is 15 residues long. CDR3 nucleotide sequence: TGTGCCAGCAGCCACGGACAGGGGAACACCGGGGAGCTGTTTTTT. This gives the protein CASSHGQGNTGELFF.

This rearrangement joins TRBV3-1 (or the pseudogene TRBV3-2) to TRBJ1-1, with D possibly TRBD1 on 5 matching bases. The ends were cut back, 7 bases at V and 7 bases at J, with 10 bases in the middle. From germline, CDR1 is LGHDT and CDR2 YNNKEL (reference sequence). The CDR3 extends over 11 amino acids. Here the CDR3 DNA reads TGTGCCAGCACGCAACAGGATGAAGCTTTCTTT. It codes for CASTQQDEAFF.

The chain combines TRBV12-3 or TRBV12-4 with TRBJ2-3; D might be TRBD1 (5 bases). This CDR3 region has 13 residues. The ends were cut back, 8 bases at V and 4 bases at J, with 13 bases in the middle. CDR3 residues: CASCSRGSDTQYF. The DNA for the CDR3 is TGTGCCAGCTGCTCAAGGGGTTCAGATACGCAGTATTTT.

This clone was seen a handful of times. The CDR3 region has the DNA TGTGCCAGCAGTCCCTTCGGGTTTCCCGGGGAGCTGTTTTTT. Its translation is CASSPFGFPGELFF. V and J are TRBV28 and TRBJ2-2; no reliable D call. The germline gives CDR1 MDHEN, CDR2 SYDVKM. This CDR3 comprises 14 residues. V lost 5 bases and J lost 6, with 13 bases in between.

The chain carries TRBV7-6 and TRBJ2-1; 12 nucleotides agree with TRBD2. Germline V gene sequence: CDR1 SGHVS, CDR2 FNYEAQ. Trimming took 2 bases from V and 4 from J; bases not matched to a gene: 12. This CDR3 contains 19 residues. The CDR3 DNA is TGTGCCAGCAGCTTAACCCCGACTAGCGGGAGTTCAAGGTACAATGAGCAGTTCTTC. This sequence encodes CASSLTPTSGSSRYNEQFF.

The chain recombines TRBV19 with TRBJ1-2; unclear D gene. Germline CDR1 reads LNHDA; CDR2 reads SQIVND (reference sequence). This CDR3 region has 15 residues. The ends were cut back, 7 bases at V and 2 bases at J, with 17 bases in the middle. CDR3 protein: CASKIGPHGNYGYTF. CDR3 DNA sequence: TGTGCCAGTAAAATAGGGCCCCACGGCAACTATGGCTACACCTTC.

J is TRBJ1-1 and V is TRBV5-1; the D gene is possibly TRBD1 (5 bases). Germline V lookup: CDR1 SGHRS, CDR2 YFSETQ. Between the trimmed V and J ends, which lost 8 bases and 3 bases, there was a span of 17 bases. This CDR3 spans 14 amino acids. The CDR3 DNA sequence: TGCGCCAGTTCCCCCCAGGGCCCACACACTGAAGCTTTCTTT. It is translated as CASSPQGPHTEAFF.